Listed below are T cell receptor beta chains from one sample, sequenced in a study of CD8 T cells in Susac syndrome. TCRdb used MiXCR to reprocess the immunoSEQ multiplex PCR reads, holding one entry per CDR3 protein. The table lists 100,000 to 150,000 distinct CDR3 sequences, approximately 95% of them singletons, with roughly 0.33% in the top ten. Sequencing used CD8+ T cells from PBMCs. These receptors originate from a human donor with multiple sclerosis. CDR3s include the opening cysteine and the closing phenylalanine or tryptophan. Fields, in order: D gene, V gene, J gene, clone size, CDR3 protein, CDR3 DNA. A D gene is named only where the DNA matches it firmly. For some rows the clone size is stated as once, few or many, or as a class when expanded; others skip it.

d_call: NA; v_call: TRBV5-4; j_call: TRBJ1-2; clone_size: NA; cdr3_aa: CASSLETDYGYTF; cdr3_nt: TGTGCCAGCAGCTTAGAGACAGACTATGGCTACACCTTC
d_call: TRBD2; v_call: TRBV23-1; j_call: TRBJ2-1; clone_size: NA; cdr3_aa: CASSQSPCVLMPAGYNEQFF; cdr3_nt: TGCGCCAGCAGTCAATCTCCATGTGTGCTTATGCCAGCGGGGTACAATGAGCAGTTCTTC
d_call: NA; v_call: TRBV7-8; j_call: TRBJ2-1; clone_size: NA; cdr3_aa: CAIANLGSYNEQFF; cdr3_nt: TGTGCCATCGCGAATCTTGGCTCCTACAATGAGCAGTTCTTC
d_call: NA; v_call: TRBV9; j_call: TRBJ2-7; clone_size: once; cdr3_aa: CASSGPGWQGMAEQYF; cdr3_nt: TGTGCCAGCAGCGGCCCGGGGTGGCAGGGAATGGCTGAGCAGTACTTC
d_call: TRBD2; v_call: TRBV29-1; j_call: TRBJ2-2; clone_size: NA; cdr3_aa: CSVEDTSGRIRELFF; cdr3_nt: TGCAGCGTTGAAGACACTAGCGGGAGAATTAGGGAGCTGTTTTTT
d_call: NA; v_call: TRBV28; j_call: TRBJ2-5; clone_size: NA; cdr3_aa: CASSLVTIQETQYF; cdr3_nt: TGTGCCAGCAGTTTAGTCACTATCCAAGAGACCCAGTACTTC
d_call: NA; v_call: TRBV7-9; j_call: TRBJ2-5; clone_size: NA; cdr3_aa: CASSLVSLGETQYF; cdr3_nt: TGTGCCAGCAGCTTAGTATCTTTAGGGGAGACCCAGTACTTC
d_call: NA; v_call: TRBV18; j_call: TRBJ1-1; clone_size: NA; cdr3_aa: CASSPYQGRNTEAFF; cdr3_nt: TGTGCCAGCTCACCATACCAGGGAAGGAACACTGAAGCTTTCTTT
d_call: NA; v_call: TRBV4-1; j_call: TRBJ2-7; clone_size: NA; cdr3_aa: CASSPYREGPYEQYF; cdr3_nt: TGCGCCAGCAGCCCATACAGGGAGGGCCCCTACGAGCAGTACTTC
d_call: TRBD1; v_call: TRBV10-3; j_call: TRBJ1-1; clone_size: NA; cdr3_aa: CAISESGGLTGGAFF; cdr3_nt: TGTGCCATCAGTGAGTCTGGGGGCCTAACAGGGGGAGCTTTCTTT
d_call: NA; v_call: TRBV19; j_call: TRBJ2-6; clone_size: NA; cdr3_aa: CASSPGTGANVLTF; cdr3_nt: TGTGCCAGTAGTCCAGGTACTGGGGCCAACGTCCTGACTTTC
d_call: TRBD2; v_call: TRBV2; j_call: TRBJ2-5; clone_size: NA; cdr3_aa: CASSEIAGGRRETQYF; cdr3_nt: TGTGCCAGCAGTGAAATAGCGGGGGGGCGGAGGGAGACCCAGTACTTC
d_call: NA; v_call: TRBV2; j_call: TRBJ2-7; clone_size: NA; cdr3_aa: CASSVVGQTYEQYF; cdr3_nt: TGTGCCAGCAGTGTAGTTGGACAAACCTACGAGCAGTACTTC
d_call: NA; v_call: TRBV13; j_call: TRBJ2-3; clone_size: NA; cdr3_aa: CASNNRNSGSEGTDTQYF; cdr3_nt: TGTGCCAGCAACAACCGGAATTCGGGTAGCGAGGGTACAGATACGCAGTATTTT
d_call: TRBD1; v_call: TRBV11-2; j_call: TRBJ1-2; clone_size: NA; cdr3_aa: CASSLDLGQVRGYTF; cdr3_nt: TGTGCCAGCAGCTTAGATCTTGGACAGGTCCGAGGCTACACCTTC
d_call: NA; v_call: TRBV20-1; j_call: TRBJ1-4; clone_size: NA; cdr3_aa: CSARDGVMTNEKLFF; cdr3_nt: TGCAGTGCTAGAGATGGAGTCATGACTAATGAAAAACTGTTTTTT
d_call: NA; v_call: TRBV4-1; j_call: TRBJ1-2; clone_size: NA; cdr3_aa: CASSQGVTDIYGYTF; cdr3_nt: TGCGCCAGCAGCCAAGGTGTAACAGATATCTATGGCTACACCTTC
d_call: NA; v_call: TRBV6-5; j_call: TRBJ2-2; clone_size: NA; cdr3_aa: CASSYSLFSPVSGELFF; cdr3_nt: TGTGCCAGCAGTTACTCCCTTTTCTCGCCAGTGTCAGGGGAGCTGTTTTTT
d_call: NA; v_call: TRBV27; j_call: TRBJ2-3; clone_size: NA; cdr3_aa: CASSVGRSTDTQYF; cdr3_nt: TGTGCCAGCAGCGTCGGGAGATCCACAGATACGCAGTATTTT
d_call: TRBD2; v_call: TRBV9; j_call: TRBJ2-1; clone_size: NA; cdr3_aa: CASSVGLVISDEQFF; cdr3_nt: TGTGCCAGCAGCGTGGGACTAGTAATCTCCGATGAGCAGTTCTTC
d_call: NA; v_call: TRBV27; j_call: TRBJ2-2; clone_size: NA; cdr3_aa: CASSLLAVGQGDTGELFF; cdr3_nt: TGTGCCAGCAGTTTGCTGGCGGTGGGGCAGGGAGACACCGGGGAGCTGTTTTTT
d_call: NA; v_call: TRBV2; j_call: TRBJ1-4; clone_size: NA; cdr3_aa: CASSRQARQEEKLFF; cdr3_nt: TGTGCCAGCAGTAGACAGGCCCGACAGGAGGAAAAACTGTTTTTT
d_call: TRBD2; v_call: TRBV7-9; j_call: TRBJ2-5; clone_size: NA; cdr3_aa: CASSHPGTSDETQYF; cdr3_nt: TGTGCCAGCAGCCATCCAGGGACTAGCGACGAGACCCAGTACTTC
d_call: TRBD1; v_call: TRBV9; j_call: TRBJ1-4; clone_size: NA; cdr3_aa: CASSTRTGVYEKLFF; cdr3_nt: TGTGCCAGCAGCACCCGGACAGGGGTATATGAAAAACTGTTTTTT
d_call: NA; v_call: TRBV7-8; j_call: TRBJ2-5; clone_size: NA; cdr3_aa: CASSHPGGLGETQYF; cdr3_nt: TGTGCCAGCAGCCACCCCGGGGGGCTAGGAGAGACCCAGTACTTC
d_call: NA; v_call: TRBV4-1; j_call: TRBJ2-7; clone_size: NA; cdr3_aa: CASSPTQGSPEQYF; cdr3_nt: TGCGCCAGCAGCCCGACCCAAGGGTCCCCCGAGCAGTACTTC
d_call: NA; v_call: TRBV10-3; j_call: TRBJ2-1; clone_size: NA; cdr3_aa: CAISAQGNNEQFF; cdr3_nt: TGTGCCATCAGTGCACAGGGAAACAATGAGCAGTTCTTC